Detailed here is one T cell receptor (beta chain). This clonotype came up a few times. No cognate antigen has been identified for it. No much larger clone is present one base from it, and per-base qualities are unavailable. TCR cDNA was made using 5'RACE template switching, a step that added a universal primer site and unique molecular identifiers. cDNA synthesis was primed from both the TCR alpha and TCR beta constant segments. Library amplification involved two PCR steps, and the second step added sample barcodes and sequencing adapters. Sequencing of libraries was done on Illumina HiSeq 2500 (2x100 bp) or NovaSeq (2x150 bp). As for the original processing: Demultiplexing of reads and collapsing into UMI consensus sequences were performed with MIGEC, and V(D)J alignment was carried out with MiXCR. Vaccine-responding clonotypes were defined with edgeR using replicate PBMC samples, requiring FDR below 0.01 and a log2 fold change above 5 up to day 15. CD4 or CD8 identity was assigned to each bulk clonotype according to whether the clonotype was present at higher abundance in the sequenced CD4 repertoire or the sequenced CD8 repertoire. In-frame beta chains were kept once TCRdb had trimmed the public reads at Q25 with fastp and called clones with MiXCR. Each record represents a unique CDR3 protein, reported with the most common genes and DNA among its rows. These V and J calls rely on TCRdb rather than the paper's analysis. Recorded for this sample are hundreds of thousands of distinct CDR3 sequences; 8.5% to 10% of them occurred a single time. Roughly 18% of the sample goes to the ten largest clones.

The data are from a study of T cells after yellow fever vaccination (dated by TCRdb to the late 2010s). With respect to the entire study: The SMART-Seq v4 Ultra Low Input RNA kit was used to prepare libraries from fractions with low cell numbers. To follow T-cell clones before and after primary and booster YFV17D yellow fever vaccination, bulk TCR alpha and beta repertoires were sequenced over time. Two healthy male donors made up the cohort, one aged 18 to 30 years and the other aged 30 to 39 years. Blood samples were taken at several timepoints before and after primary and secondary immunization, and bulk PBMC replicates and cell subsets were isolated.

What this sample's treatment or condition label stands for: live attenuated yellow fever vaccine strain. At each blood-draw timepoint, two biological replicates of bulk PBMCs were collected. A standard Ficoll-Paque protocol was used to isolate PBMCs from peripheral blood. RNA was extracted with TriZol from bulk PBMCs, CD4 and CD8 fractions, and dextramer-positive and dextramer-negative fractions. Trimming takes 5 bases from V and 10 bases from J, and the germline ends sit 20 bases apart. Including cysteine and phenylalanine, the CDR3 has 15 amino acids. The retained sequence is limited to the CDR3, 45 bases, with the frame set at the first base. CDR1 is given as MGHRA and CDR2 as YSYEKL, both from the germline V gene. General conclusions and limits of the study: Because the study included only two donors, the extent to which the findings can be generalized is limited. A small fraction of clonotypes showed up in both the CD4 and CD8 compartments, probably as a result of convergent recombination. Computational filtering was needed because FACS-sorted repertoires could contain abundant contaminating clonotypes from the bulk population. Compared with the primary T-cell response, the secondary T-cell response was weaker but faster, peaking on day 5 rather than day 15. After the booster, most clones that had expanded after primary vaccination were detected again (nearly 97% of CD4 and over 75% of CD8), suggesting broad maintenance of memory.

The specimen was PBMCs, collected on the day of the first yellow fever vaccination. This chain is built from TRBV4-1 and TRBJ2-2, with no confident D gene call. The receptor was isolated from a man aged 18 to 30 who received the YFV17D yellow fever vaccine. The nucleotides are TGCGCCAGCAGCTTATGGACGGACCCGATACAGGAGCTGTTTTTT. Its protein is CASSLWTDPIQELFF.